This TCR beta chain derives from a study of post-analysis software for immune sequencing data. Study background: As for disease course, relapsing-remitting, secondary progressive and progressive-relapsing multiple sclerosis were all included.

Incorporated into the TCR beta cDNA libraries were unique molecular identifiers, which served to reduce PCR and sequencing biases. TCRdb used MiXCR to reprocess the PCR reads, holding one entry per CDR3 protein. This table holds roughly 650,000 distinct CDR3 sequences, roughly three fifths found once. CDR1 is SGHRS, CDR2 YFSETQ, per germline. The CDR3 is 16 residues long. With 1 base removed from V and 0 bases from J, the gap between germline ends came to 11 bases. The study's findings and limits: Included in a set of about 5 TRBV segments more frequent in patients than controls were TRBV5-6, TRBV5-1 and TRBV20-1. Co-batched samples clustered tightly together by F measure. The study found significantly lower normalized Chao1 diversity in multiple sclerosis patients than in controls.

As regards this clonotype: Its target is unknown.

The source of this sequence is a girl aged 2-10 years with multiple sclerosis. The sequenced material came from blood. The genes are TRBV5-1 and TRBJ2-1, with D maybe TRBD1 (5 bases). The CDR3 protein is CASSLFQGHSYNEQFF. The CDR3 DNA sequence: TGCGCCAGCAGCTTGTTTCAGGGTCACTCCTACAATGAGCAGTTCTTC.